This T cell receptor (beta chain) was recorded in a study of CD8 T cells in Susac syndrome. RNA totalling roughly 0.45 to 1 ug underwent reverse transcription with random hexamers. TCRdb recomputed calls from the immunoSEQ multiplex PCR reads with MiXCR, one row per CDR3 protein. The sample records about 430,000 distinct CDR3 sequences, 75% to 90% being singletons. CDR3 length: 14 amino acids. The V and J ends lost 4 bases and 1 base respectively, with 8 bases between them. Germline V gives CDR1 LNHDA, CDR2 SQIVND (reference sequence). The chain links TRBV19 to TRBJ2-1; D call uncertain. This sequence was found in a human donor with multiple sclerosis. Sequenced: CD8+ T cells from PBMCs. CDR3 loop: CASSRSESYNEQFF. Written as DNA, the CDR3 is TGTGCCAGTAGTAGGAGTGAGTCCTACAATGAGCAGTTCTTC.